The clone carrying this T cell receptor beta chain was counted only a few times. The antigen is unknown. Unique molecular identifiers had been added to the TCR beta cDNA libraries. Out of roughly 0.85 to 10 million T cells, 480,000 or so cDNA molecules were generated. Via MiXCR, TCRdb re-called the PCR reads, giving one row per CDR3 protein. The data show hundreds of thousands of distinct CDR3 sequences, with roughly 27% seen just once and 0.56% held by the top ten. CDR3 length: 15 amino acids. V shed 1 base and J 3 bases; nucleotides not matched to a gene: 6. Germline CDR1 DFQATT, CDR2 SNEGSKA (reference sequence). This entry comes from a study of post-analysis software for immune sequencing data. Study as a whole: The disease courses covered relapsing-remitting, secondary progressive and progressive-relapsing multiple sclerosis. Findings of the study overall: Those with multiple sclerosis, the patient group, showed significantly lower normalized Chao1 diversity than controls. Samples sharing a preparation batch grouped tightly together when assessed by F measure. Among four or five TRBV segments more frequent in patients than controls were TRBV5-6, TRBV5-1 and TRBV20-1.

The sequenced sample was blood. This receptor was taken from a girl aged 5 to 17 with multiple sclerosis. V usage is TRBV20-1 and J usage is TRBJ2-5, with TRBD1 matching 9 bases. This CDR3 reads CSARVKGTGKETQYF. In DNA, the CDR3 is TGCAGTGCTAGAGTGAAGGGGACAGGGAAAGAGACCCAGTACTTC.